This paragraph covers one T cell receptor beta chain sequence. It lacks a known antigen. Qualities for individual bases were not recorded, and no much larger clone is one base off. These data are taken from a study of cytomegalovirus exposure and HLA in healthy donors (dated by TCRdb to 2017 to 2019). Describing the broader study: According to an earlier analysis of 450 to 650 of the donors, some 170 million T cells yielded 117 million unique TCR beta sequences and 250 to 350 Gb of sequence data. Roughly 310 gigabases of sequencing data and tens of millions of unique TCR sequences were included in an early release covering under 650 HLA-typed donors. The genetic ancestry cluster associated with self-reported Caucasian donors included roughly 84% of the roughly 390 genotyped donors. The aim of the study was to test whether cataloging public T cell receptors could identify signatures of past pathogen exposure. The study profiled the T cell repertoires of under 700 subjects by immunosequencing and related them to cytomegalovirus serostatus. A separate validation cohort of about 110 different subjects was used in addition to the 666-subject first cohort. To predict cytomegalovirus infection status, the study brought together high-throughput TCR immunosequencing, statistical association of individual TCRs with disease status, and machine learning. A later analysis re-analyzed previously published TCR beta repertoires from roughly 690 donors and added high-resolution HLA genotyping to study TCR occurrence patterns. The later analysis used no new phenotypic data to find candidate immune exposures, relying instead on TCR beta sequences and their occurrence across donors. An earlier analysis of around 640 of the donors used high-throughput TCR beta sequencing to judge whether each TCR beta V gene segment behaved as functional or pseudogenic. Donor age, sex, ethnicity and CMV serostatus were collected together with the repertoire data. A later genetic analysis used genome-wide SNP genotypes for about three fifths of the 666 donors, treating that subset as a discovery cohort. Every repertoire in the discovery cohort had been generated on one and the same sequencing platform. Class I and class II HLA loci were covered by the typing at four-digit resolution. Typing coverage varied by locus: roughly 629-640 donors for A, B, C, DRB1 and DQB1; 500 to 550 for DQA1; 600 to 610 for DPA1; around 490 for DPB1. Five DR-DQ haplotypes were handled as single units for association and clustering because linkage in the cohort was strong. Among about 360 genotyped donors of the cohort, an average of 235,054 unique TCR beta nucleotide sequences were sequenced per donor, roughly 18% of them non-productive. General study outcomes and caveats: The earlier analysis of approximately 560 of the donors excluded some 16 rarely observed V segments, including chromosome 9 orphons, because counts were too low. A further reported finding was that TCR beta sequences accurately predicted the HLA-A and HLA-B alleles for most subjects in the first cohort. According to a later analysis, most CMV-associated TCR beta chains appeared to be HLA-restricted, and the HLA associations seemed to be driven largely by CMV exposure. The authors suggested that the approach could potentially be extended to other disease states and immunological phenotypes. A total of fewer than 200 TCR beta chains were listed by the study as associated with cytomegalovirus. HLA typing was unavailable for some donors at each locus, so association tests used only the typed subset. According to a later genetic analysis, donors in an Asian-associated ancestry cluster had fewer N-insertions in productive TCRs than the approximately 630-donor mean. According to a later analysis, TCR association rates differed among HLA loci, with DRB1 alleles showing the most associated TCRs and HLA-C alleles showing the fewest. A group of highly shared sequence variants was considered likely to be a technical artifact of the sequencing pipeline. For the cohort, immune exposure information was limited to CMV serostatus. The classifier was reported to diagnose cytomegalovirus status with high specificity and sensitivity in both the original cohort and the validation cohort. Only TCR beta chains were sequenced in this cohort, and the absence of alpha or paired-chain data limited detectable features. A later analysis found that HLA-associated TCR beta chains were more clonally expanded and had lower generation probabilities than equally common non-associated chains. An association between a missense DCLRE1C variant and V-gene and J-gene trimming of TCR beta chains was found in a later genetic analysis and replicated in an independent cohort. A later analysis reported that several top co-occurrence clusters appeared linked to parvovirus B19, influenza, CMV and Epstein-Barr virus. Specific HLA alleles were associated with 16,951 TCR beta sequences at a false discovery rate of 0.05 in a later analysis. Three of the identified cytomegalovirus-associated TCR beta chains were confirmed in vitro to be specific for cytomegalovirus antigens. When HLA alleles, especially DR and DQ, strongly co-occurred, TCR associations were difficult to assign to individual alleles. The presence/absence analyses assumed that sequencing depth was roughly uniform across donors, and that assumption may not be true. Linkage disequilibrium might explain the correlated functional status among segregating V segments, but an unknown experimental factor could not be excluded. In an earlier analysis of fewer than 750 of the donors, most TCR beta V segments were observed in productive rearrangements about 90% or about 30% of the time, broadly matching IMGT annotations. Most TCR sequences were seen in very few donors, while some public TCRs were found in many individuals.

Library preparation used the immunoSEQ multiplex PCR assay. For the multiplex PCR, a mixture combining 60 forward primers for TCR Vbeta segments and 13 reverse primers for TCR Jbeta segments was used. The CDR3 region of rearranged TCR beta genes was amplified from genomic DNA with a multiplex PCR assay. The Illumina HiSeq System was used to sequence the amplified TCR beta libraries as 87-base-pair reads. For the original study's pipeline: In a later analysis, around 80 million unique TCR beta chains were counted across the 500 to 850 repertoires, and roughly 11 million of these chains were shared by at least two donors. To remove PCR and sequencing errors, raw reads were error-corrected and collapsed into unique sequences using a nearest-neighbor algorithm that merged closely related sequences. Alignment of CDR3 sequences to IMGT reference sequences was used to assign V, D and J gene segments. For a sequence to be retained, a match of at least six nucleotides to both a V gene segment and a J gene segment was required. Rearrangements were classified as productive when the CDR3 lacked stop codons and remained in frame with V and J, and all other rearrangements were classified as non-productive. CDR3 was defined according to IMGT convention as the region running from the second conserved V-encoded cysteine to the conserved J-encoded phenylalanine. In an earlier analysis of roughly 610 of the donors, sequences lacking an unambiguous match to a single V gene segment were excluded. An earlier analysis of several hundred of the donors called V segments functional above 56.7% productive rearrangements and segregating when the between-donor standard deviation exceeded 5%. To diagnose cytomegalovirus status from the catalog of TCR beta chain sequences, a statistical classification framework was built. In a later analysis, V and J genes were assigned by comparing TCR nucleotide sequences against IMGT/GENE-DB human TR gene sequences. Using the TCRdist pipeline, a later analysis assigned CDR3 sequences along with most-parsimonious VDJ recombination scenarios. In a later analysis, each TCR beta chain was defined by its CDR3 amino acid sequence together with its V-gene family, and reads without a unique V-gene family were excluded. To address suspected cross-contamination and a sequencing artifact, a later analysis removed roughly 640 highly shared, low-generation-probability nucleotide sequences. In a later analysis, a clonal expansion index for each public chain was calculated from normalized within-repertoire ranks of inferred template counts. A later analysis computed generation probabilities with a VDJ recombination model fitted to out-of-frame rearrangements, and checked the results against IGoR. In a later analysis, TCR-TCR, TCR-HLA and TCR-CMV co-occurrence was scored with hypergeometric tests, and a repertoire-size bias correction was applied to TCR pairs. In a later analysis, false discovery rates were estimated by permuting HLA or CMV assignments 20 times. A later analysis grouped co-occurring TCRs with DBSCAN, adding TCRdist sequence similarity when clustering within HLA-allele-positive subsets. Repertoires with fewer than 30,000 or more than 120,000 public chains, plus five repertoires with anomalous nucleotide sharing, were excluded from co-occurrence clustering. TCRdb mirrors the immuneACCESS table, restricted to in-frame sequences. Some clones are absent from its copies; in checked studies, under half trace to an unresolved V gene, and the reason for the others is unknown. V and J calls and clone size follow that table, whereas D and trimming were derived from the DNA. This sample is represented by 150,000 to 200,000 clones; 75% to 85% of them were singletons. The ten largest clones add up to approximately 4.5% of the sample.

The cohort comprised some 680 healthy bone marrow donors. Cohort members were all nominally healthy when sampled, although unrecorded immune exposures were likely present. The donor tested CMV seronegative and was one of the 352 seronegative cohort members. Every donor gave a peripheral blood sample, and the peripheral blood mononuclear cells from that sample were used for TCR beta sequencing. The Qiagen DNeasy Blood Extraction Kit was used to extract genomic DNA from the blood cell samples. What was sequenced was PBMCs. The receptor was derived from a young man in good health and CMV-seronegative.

At the DNA level, the sequence is TGCGCCAGCTCTCGGGAAGGCACCAGCACAGATACGCAGTATTTT. It encodes CASSREGTSTDTQYF. The V and J genes are TRBV5-1 and TRBJ2-3, and possibly TRBD2, on 5 matching bases. From the cysteine through the phenylalanine, the CDR3 covers 15 amino acids. Of the read, only the CDR3 DNA is kept; its 45 bases are in frame from base 1. V loses 7 bases, J loses 0 bases, and the germline ends lie 15 bases apart. According to the germline V gene, CDR1 reads SGHRS and CDR2 reads YFSETQ.